These 18 T cell receptor beta chains came from one sample sequenced in a study of cytomegalovirus exposure and HLA in healthy donors. The PCR employed 60 Vbeta primers together with 13 Jbeta primers. This table comes from immunoSEQ multiplex PCR, and its TCRdb copy is limited to in-frame clones, with some not included. The sample holds 100,000 or so clones; roughly 79% are singletons and the top ten take roughly 1.2%. The sample consisted of PBMCs. These receptors were obtained from a man aged 35 to 55 in good health and CMV-seronegative.

CDR3 region: CASAAPYIENTEAFF. The CDR3 DNA sequence: TGTGCCAGCGCGGCCCCCTACATCGAGAACACTGAAGCTTTCTTT. The chain couples TRBV7-9 to TRBJ1-1; no clear D. The CDR3 totals 15 residues. V lost 8 bases to trimming and J lost 1 base, with 17 bases between them. Germline values: CDR1 SEHNR, CDR2 FQNEAQ (reference sequence).

The CDR3, as DNA: TGTGCCAGCGGGAGCGGGGGCACTTACAATGAGCAGTTCTTC. This codes for CASGSGGTYNEQFF. This chain links TRBV4-2 with TRBJ2-1; 8 nucleotides line up with TRBD2. Unmatched junction bases numbered 7, after V lost 8 bases and J lost 4 bases. CDR3 size: 14 residues. Germline V gene data show CDR1 as LGHNA and CDR2 as YNFKEQ.

J is TRBJ1-2 and V is TRBV5-1, with a weak D call TRBD1 (6 bases). V was trimmed by 4 bases and J by 2 bases, leaving 15 bases between them. CDR3 length equals 15 residues. Germline assignment: CDR1 SGHRS and CDR2 YFSETQ. The CDR3 DNA reads TGCGCCAGCAGCCCCGGGGGGGGCGAAAACTATGGCTACACCTTC. This encodes CASSPGGGENYGYTF.

This chain links TRBV27 with TRBJ2-5; TRBD1 agrees at 7 bases. V gave up 2 bases and J gave up 5 bases; unmatched junction bases: 5. Germline V gene data show CDR1 as MNHEY and CDR2 as SMNVEV (reference sequence). The CDR3 has 14 amino acids. CDR3 nucleotides: TGTGCCAGCAGTTTAAAGGGGGCGCGGGAGACCCAGTACTTC. Amino acid sequence: CASSLKGARETQYF.

This chain uses TRBV7-3 with TRBJ2-3; 8 bases are a match to TRBD2. The germline V gene has CDR1 SGHTA and CDR2 FQGTGA. Germline trimming cut 1 base from V and 0 bases from J; bases unmatched to any gene: 6. This CDR3 has 17 residues. The CDR3 here is CASSLNPPSGSTDTQYF. The CDR3 DNA follows: TGTGCCAGCAGCTTAAATCCCCCTAGCGGGAGCACAGATACGCAGTATTTT. The full variable domain, rest sourced from reference TRBV7-3 and TRBJ2-3, is GAGVSQTPSNKVTEKGKYVELRCDPISGHTALYWYRQSLGQGPEFLIYFQGTGAADDSGLPNDRFFAVRPEGSVSTLKIQRTERGDSAVYLCASSLNPPSGSTDTQYFGPGTRLTVL.

This clone was seen a single time. The chain joins TRBV10-1 to TRBJ2-7, with D possibly TRBD2 on 6 matching bases. Deletions cut 8 bases from V and 6 bases from J, with 11 bases between. Germline CDR1 reads WNHNN; CDR2 reads SYGVQD (reference sequence). The CDR3 is made up of 11 amino acids. CDR3 coding DNA: TGCGCCAGCGCCGGGAGCGGCGAGCAGTACTTC. Amino acid sequence: CASAGSGEQYF.

The gene calls are TRBV6-1 and TRBJ1-1; unclear D gene. The V gene's germline CDR1 is MNHNS and CDR2 SASEGT. The CDR3 length is 15 residues. V gave up 8 bases and J gave up 2 bases, with 18 bases separating them. CDR3 nucleotide sequence: TGTGCCAGCTCCTCTAGTCCGGAGATTAACACTGAAGCTTTCTTT. It yields the protein CASSSSPEINTEAFF.

The count of this clone is one. CDR3 sequence reads: CASSLVPRTGAYEQYF. CDR3 nucleotide sequence: TGTGCCAGCAGCTTAGTACCCAGGACAGGGGCCTACGAGCAGTACTTC. The V and J genes are TRBV7-9 and TRBJ2-7, with TRBD1 matching over 9 bases. V gave up 1 base and J gave up 2 bases; unmatched junction bases: 6. The germline V gene has CDR1 SEHNR and CDR2 FQNEAQ (reference sequence). The CDR3 runs 16 residues.

The gene calls are TRBV11-3 and TRBJ2-3; D is perhaps TRBD2 (6 bases). V dropped 5 bases and J dropped 3 bases, with 15 bases sitting between them. Looked up from germline, CDR1 is SGHNT and CDR2 is YENEEA. CDR3 length: 15 amino acids. The CDR3 reads CASSQWGGVTDTQYF. CDR3 nucleotides: TGTGCCAGCAGCCAGTGGGGCGGGGTGACAGATACGCAGTATTTT.

This clone appeared a few times. The V and J genes are TRBV5-6 and TRBJ2-7, with 8 bases lining up with TRBD1. CDR1 SGHDT and CDR2 YYEEEE come from the germline V gene. The CDR3 length is 15 residues. Trimming cost V 2 bases and J 2 bases; bases outside gene matches: 6. CDR3 in DNA: TGTGCCAGCAGCTTAAGGACAGGGCTGACCTACGAGCAGTACTTC. This gives the protein CASSLRTGLTYEQYF.

The rearrangement links TRBV30 to TRBJ1-5; TRBD1 matches at 9 bases. V was clipped by 5 bases and J by 3 bases; unmatched bases: 8. In germline, CDR1 is GTSNPN, CDR2 SVGIG (reference sequence). This CDR3 has 15 residues. The CDR3 coding sequence is TGTGCCTGGGACCGGGACAGGGCTTCCAATCAGCCCCAGCATTTT. It codes for CAWDRDRASNQPQHF.

This chain uses TRBV27 with TRBJ2-5; D is undetermined. V was cut by 2 bases and J by 1 base, with 8 bases left in between. The CDR3 extends over 14 amino acids. Germline V gives CDR1 MNHEY, CDR2 SMNVEV (reference sequence). CDR3 residues: CASSLLASQETQYF. The CDR3 region has the DNA TGTGCCAGCAGTTTACTGGCCAGCCAAGAGACCCAGTACTTC.

J is TRBJ2-1 and V is TRBV28; D ambiguous. V lost 2 bases to trimming and J lost 0 bases, with 8 bases between them. This CDR3 has 15 residues. Germline V CDR1 and CDR2: MDHEN, SYDVKM. The DNA of the CDR3 is TGTGCCAGCAGTTTACTAGTTCCCTCCTACAATGAGCAGTTCTTC. Protein: CASSLLVPSYNEQFF.

About this clone itself: Sequence at one end of the junction differs from germline and may be a read error. The chain carries TRBV29-1 and TRBJ2-2, with 7 bases that match TRBD2. Per germline, CDR1 SQVTM and CDR2 ANQGSEA. The CDR3 loop spans 13 amino acids. This chain's CDR3 is CSVEASGPGGLFF. CDR3 DNA: TGCAGCGTTGAAGCTAGCGGTCCCGGGGGGCTGTTTTTT.

The chain has TRBV27 and TRBJ1-5; D is unclear. The CDR3 has 18 residues. The germline V gene has CDR1 MNHEY and CDR2 SMNVEV (reference sequence). The ends were cut back, 6 bases at V and 0 bases at J, with 21 bases in the middle. CDR3 sequence: CASSKKGGDSASNQPQHF. The CDR3, as DNA: TGTGCCAGCAGCAAAAAGGGAGGCGACTCGGCTAGCAATCAGCCCCAGCATTTT.

This clone occurred a few times. This chain links TRBV15 with TRBJ1-2; 8 bases agree with TRBD1. Losses at the gene ends were 1 base for V and 7 bases for J; bases not matched to a gene: 8. Germline CDR1 LNHNV, CDR2 YYDKDF (reference sequence). This CDR3 spans 15 amino acids. This CDR3 reads CATSRAGQGRGGYTF. CDR3 coding DNA: TGTGCCACCAGCAGAGCCGGACAGGGCCGAGGTGGCTACACCTTC.

V is TRBV4-1 and J is TRBJ2-5; TRBD1 aligns across 7 bases. TRBJ2-7 explains the end of the DNA better; the J call may be wrong. CDR1 and CDR2 (germline): MGHRA, YSYEKL. CDR3 length: 17 amino acids. For the CDR3, the DNA is TGCGCCAGCAGCCTTCATCAAGGGGGCACCAACTACTACGAGCAGTACTTC. It yields the protein CASSLHQGGTNYYEQYF.

This chain uses TRBV10-1 with TRBJ2-7; possible D gene TRBD2, 7 bases. The CDR3 is 13 amino acids. V was trimmed by 11 bases and J by 0 bases, leaving 14 bases between them. The germline CDR1 and CDR2 sequences are WNHNN and SYGVQD (reference sequence). The DNA for the CDR3 is TGCGCCCCAAGGGGGGGGTACTCCTACGAGCAGTACTTC. Protein: CAPRGGYSYEQYF.